This T cell receptor (beta chain) was recovered during a study of CD8 T cells in Susac syndrome. Study context: Clinical remission applied to roughly eight sequenced Susac syndrome patients, and about six had active disease. There were Susac syndrome patients who were therapy-naive at blood draw, others on corticosteroids, and others on intravenous immunoglobulin alone.

CD8+ and CD4+ T cells circulating in blood were sequenced for TCR beta. The patients with Susac syndrome satisfied recently defined diagnostic criteria for either definite or probable disease. Reverse transcription used about 0.45 to 1 ug RNA and random hexamers. TCRdb itself ran the immunoSEQ multiplex PCR reads through MiXCR, one entry per CDR3 protein. The sample consists of 100,000 to 150,000 distinct CDR3 sequences, 96% of them appearing once. Germline lookup yields CDR1 GTSNPN and CDR2 SVGIG (reference sequence). This CDR3 spans 14 amino acids. Trimming stripped 4 bases from V and 0 bases from J, with 12 bases between.

The material sequenced was CD4+ T cells from PBMCs. The sequence was obtained from a human donor with Susac syndrome. The chain has TRBV30 and TRBJ1-1; unclear D gene. CDR3 nucleotides: TGTGCCTGGACCCTAGGGTCCCTGAACACTGAAGCTTTCTTT. Amino acids: CAWTLGSLNTEAFF.